This entry describes one T cell receptor beta chain. What it recognizes is unknown. The data derive from a study of T cell repertoires in cytomegalovirus infection. For the study at large: Recently identified HLA-C-restricted CMV epitopes were among the peptides used. In public TCR beta signatures, there were indications of both CMV infection and matching HLA type. Study results and limitations: Based on cumulative public TCR beta family frequency, carriers of CMV plus the relevant HLA were identified. HLA-C-restricted, CMV-specific TCR beta clonotypes were dominant ex vivo.

The CDR3 spans 15 residues. V shed 7 bases, J shed 4 bases, and the junction held 7 bases outside the gene matches. In germline, CDR1 is SGHVS, CDR2 FNYEAQ. TCRdb recomputed calls from the reads with MiXCR, one row per CDR3 protein. The table shows around 100,000 distinct CDR3 sequences, with 42% occurring only once. V and J are TRBV7-6 and TRBJ2-3, with 11 positions matching TRBD2. The sample consisted of CD8+ T cells from cultured PBMCs, taken from culture after CMV antigen stimulation. The origin of this receptor is a human donor in good health (CMV status not recorded). Some clones in this sample may be carry-over from other donors' samples. CDR3 residues: CASTRISGGADTQYF. The DNA for the CDR3 is TGTGCCAGCACCCGAATTAGCGGGGGGGCAGATACGCAGTATTTT.